This T cell receptor beta chain derives from a study of shared clonotypes between healthy human individuals. Across the study: There were three CD4 naive, three CD4 memory, two CD8 naive and one CD8 memory plates per donor.

Clones were sequenced by immunoSEQ multiplex PCR, and TCRdb holds only the in-frame ones, with some missing. The table has 330,000 or so clones, roughly 80% seen once. Adult donors, all healthy and HIV-negative, had no recent acute infections or vaccinations. It was into CD45RA+ naive and CD45RA-negative memory subsets that the CD4+ cells were split. The CDR3 sequence is 15 residues long. Germline V CDR1 and CDR2: MNHEY, SVGAGI. V was clipped by 6 bases and J by 5 bases, with 19 bases between them. The receptor was derived from a man between 25 and 39 years old in good health. The chain has TRBV6-5 and TRBJ1-1, with a possible D match to TRBD1 (6 bases). The sequencing sample was made of memory CD4+ T cells sorted from blood. Subset described: CD45RA-negative fraction. The CDR3, as DNA: TGTGCCAGCAGCAATGGGGGCGTAATGGGGACTGAAGCTTTCTTT. Protein sequence: CASSNGGVMGTEAFF.